The 3 T cell receptor beta chains below were found in one sample sequenced in a study of CD8 T cells in Susac syndrome. When the RNA was reverse transcribed, random hexamers were used with an input of roughly 0.45 to 1 ug. TCRdb passed the immunoSEQ multiplex PCR reads through MiXCR, listing each CDR3 protein once. The sample lists some 300,000 distinct CDR3 sequences; 80% to 90% were seen once. Input material: CD8+ T cells from PBMCs. The receptor source for this set is a human donor with multiple sclerosis.

The chain couples TRBV11-1 to TRBJ2-2, with 14 bases identical to TRBD2. CDR1 SGHAT and CDR2 FQDESV come from the germline V gene (reference sequence). Trimming at V came to 5 bases and at J to 6 bases, leaving 5 bases not matched to a gene. The CDR3 contains 16 residues. The DNA of the CDR3 is TGTGCCAGCAGCCCTGGGACTAGCGGGAGCGCCGGGGAGCTGTTTTTT. The encoded protein is CASSPGTSGSAGELFF.

This sequence joins TRBV6-5 and TRBJ1-1; D gene ambiguous. This CDR3 has 15 amino acids. Per the germline V gene, CDR1 is MNHEY and CDR2 is SVGAGI. Trimming pared 0 bases from V and 0 bases from J, leaving 8 bases between. The CDR3 DNA reads TGTGCCAGCAGTTACTCGCGCGGAGTGAACACTGAAGCTTTCTTT. Its translation is CASSYSRGVNTEAFF.

The CDR3 DNA follows: TGCAGTGCTAGAAGCGGGCTGAACTATGGCTACACCTTC. Translating gives CSARSGLNYGYTF. The chain uses TRBV20-1 and TRBJ1-2; D is unclear. The CDR3 loop spans 13 amino acids. Between the trimmed V and J ends, which lost 2 bases and 2 bases, there was a span of 9 bases. Germline V CDR1 and CDR2: DFQATT, SNEGSKA (reference sequence).